Below, 3 T cell receptor beta chains from the same sample are listed, as sequenced in a study of cytomegalovirus exposure and HLA in healthy donors. It was with 60 Vbeta and 13 Jbeta primers that the PCR ran. TCRdb keeps only in-frame clones here, not all; method: immunoSEQ multiplex PCR. The profile shows roughly 90,000 clones, about four fifths of them singletons. Sequencing input: PBMCs. The receptors originated from a man aged 18 to 35 in good health and CMV-seronegative.

The chain carries TRBV6-5 and TRBJ2-7; TRBD2 is a possible D gene (6 bases). The CDR3 sequence is 13 residues long. V lost 0 bases, J lost 8 bases, and 11 bases lay in between. Germline-derived CDR1 and CDR2 are MNHEY and SVGAGI. CDR3 residues: CASSYSGGMKQYF. In DNA, the CDR3 is TGTGCCAGCAGTTACTCAGGAGGGATGAAGCAGTACTTC.

The CDR3, as DNA: TGTGCCAGCAGCACCCGCGGGACTAGCGGGAACCCTCAGTACTTC. Its protein is CASSTRGTSGNPQYF. J is TRBJ2-7 and V is TRBV9, with 13 bases fitting TRBD2. Germline V gives CDR1 SGDLS, CDR2 YYNGEE. The CDR3 consists of 15 residues. Unmatched junction bases numbered 11, after V lost 4 bases and J lost 10 bases.

The chain couples TRBV13 to TRBJ2-7; no firm D call. V lost 3 bases and J lost 2, with 14 bases in between. Germline lookup yields CDR1 PRHDT and CDR2 FYEKMQ (reference sequence). This CDR3 has 15 residues. The CDR3 DNA reads as TGTGCCAGCAGCTTCGTGAGTGGAGTAACCTACGAGCAGTACTTC. This translates into CASSFVSGVTYEQYF.